A single sample gave rise to the 5 T cell receptor beta chains below, sequenced in a study of shared clonotypes between healthy human individuals. TCRdb's copy holds only in-frame clones and misses some; the assay was immunoSEQ multiplex PCR. Of some 1.5 million clones listed, approximately 98% are singletons. Source material: naive CD4+ T cells sorted from blood. Subset: CD45RA+ positively selected. All receptors derive from a man younger than 40 in good health.

This chain uses TRBV19 with TRBJ1-5; tentative D call: TRBD1 (6 bases). The CDR3 covers 14 residues. Per germline, CDR1 LNHDA and CDR2 SQIVND (reference sequence). Trimming took 5 bases from V and 7 from J, leaving 15 bases between them. CDR3 DNA: TGTGCCAGTAGTCTCCTGGGGGGCGGACAGCCCCAGCATTTT. Its translation is CASSLLGGGQPQHF.

CDR3 DNA: TGTGCCAGCAGCTTACAAGGCGGGGGGAACAATGAGCAGTTCTTC. It is translated as CASSLQGGGNNEQFF. The chain has TRBV5-4 and TRBJ2-1, with 8 bases that match TRBD2. The CDR3 has 15 amino acids. Trimming cost V 2 bases and J 5 bases; bases outside gene matches: 6. CDR1 is SGHNT and CDR2 is YYREEE in the germline V gene (reference sequence).

Remarks on this clone: This specimen includes other DNA sequences encoding the same CDR3. The V and J genes are TRBV10-2 and TRBJ1-2; D unresolved. Trimming shortened V by 6 bases and J by 1 base, and 3 bases separated the two germline ends. CDR3 size: 11 residues. Germline CDR1 WSHSY, CDR2 SAAADI. The CDR3 loop reads CASSDNYGYTF. CDR3 in DNA: TGCGCCAGCAGCGATAACTATGGCTACACCTTC.

For this clone: Other nucleotide sequences in the sample specify the same CDR3. The chain couples TRBV28 to TRBJ2-1, with D uncertain. V gave up 3 bases and J gave up 0 bases, with 9 bases separating them. This CDR3 has 15 residues. The germline gives CDR1 MDHEN, CDR2 SYDVKM. The CDR3 here is CASSFSGSSYNEQFF. CDR3 bases: TGTGCCAGCAGTTTTTCGGGTAGCTCCTACAATGAGCAGTTCTTC.

This chain joins TRBV28 and TRBJ2-2; D is perhaps TRBD2 (5 bases). CDR1 is MDHEN, CDR2 SYDVKM, per germline. V was shortened by 3 bases and J by 0 bases, with 11 bases between the two germline ends. The CDR3 runs to 16 residues. The CDR3 is CASSLRRVTNTGELFF. In DNA, the CDR3 is TGTGCCAGCAGTTTGAGGCGGGTAACGAACACCGGGGAGCTGTTTTTT. Looking up the rest from reference TRBV28 and TRBJ2-2 gives the full variable domain: DVKVTQSSRYLVKRTGEKVFLECVQDMDHENMFWYRQDPGLGLRLIYFSYDVKMKEKGDIPEGYSVSREKKERFSLILESASTNQTSMYLCASSLRRVTNTGELFFGEGSRLTVL.